This TCR beta chain was sequenced during a study of cytomegalovirus exposure and HLA in healthy donors. Study-wide findings and caveats: A later analysis found that most CMV-associated TCR beta chains appeared HLA-restricted. The likely origin of a cluster of highly shared sequence variants was a sequencing artifact.

The PCR ran on 60 Vbeta and 13 Jbeta primers. The method was immunoSEQ multiplex PCR; TCRdb's version includes in-frame clones alone and lacks a portion of them. The sample yields more than 65,000 clones, 65% to 75% seen once. Concerning this clone itself: Its antigen is still unknown.

This clonotype was obtained from an older woman in good health and CMV-seropositive. The sample comprised PBMCs.

The CDR3, as DNA: TGTGCCTGGAGTGCCATGACAGGGGGTACGACCCAGTACTTC. This codes for CAWSAMTGGTTQYF. V is TRBV30 and J is TRBJ2-5; TRBD1 matches 9 bases. Trimming at V came to 1 base and at J to 7 bases, leaving 7 bases not matched to a gene. Germline V gene sequence: CDR1 GTSNPN, CDR2 SVGIG (reference sequence). The CDR3 is 14 amino acids.